The subject of this entry is one TCR beta chain. Its target is not known. V lost 1 base to trimming and J lost 4 bases, with 4 bases between them. The germline V gene encodes CDR1 SGHRS and CDR2 YFSETQ. The CDR3 loop spans 12 amino acids. The data are from a study of cytomegalovirus exposure and HLA in healthy donors. Study-wide results and limits: A few of the chains that were CMV-associated were confirmed in vitro to be specific for CMV antigens.

The primer mix had 60 Vbeta and 13 Jbeta primers. Libraries were prepared by immunoSEQ multiplex PCR; TCRdb keeps only in-frame clonotypes and omits some of them. This table holds more than 30,000 clones. The specimen sequenced was PBMCs. The rearrangement links TRBV5-1 to TRBJ2-3; no clear D gene. This clonotype was obtained from a man aged 40-55 years in good health and CMV-seropositive. CDR3 nucleotide sequence: TGCGCCAGCAGCTTGTCCTCAGATACGCAGTATTTT. It codes for CASSLSSDTQYF.